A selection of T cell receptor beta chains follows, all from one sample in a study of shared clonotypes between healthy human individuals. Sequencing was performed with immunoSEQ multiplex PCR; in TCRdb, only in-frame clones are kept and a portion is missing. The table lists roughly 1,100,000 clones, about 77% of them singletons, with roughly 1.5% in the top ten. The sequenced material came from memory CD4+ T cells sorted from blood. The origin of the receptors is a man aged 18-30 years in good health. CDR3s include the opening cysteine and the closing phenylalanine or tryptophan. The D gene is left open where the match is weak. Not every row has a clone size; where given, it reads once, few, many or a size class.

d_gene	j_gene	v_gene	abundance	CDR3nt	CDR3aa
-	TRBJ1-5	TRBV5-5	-	TGTGCCAGCAGCTTGGAATCCGGGGTCGGCAATCAGCCCCAGCATTTT	CASSLESGVGNQPQHF
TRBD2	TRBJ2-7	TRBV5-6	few	TGTGCCAGCAGTTTAACCCCCGGGACCCGGGGGGACGAGCAGTACTTC	CASSLTPGTRGDEQYF
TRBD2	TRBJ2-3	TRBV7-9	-	TGTGCCAGCAGCAGAGCGGGGGCGGGCACAGATACGCAGTATTTT	CASSRAGAGTDTQYF
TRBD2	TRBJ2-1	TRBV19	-	TGTGCCAGTAGTAGAGGTAGCGGGGTCAATGAGCAGTTCTTC	CASSRGSGVNEQFF
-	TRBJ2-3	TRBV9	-	TGTGCCAGCAGCCCCACCCCAACAGATACGCAGTATTTT	CASSPTPTDTQYF
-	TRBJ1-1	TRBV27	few	TGTGCCAGCAGCCGCAGGCGGAGCAGGGGATTGAACACTGAAGCTTTCTTT	CASSRRRSRGLNTEAFF
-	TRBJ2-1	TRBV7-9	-	TGTGCCAGCAGCTTAGCTATTGGGGTCGGGCAGTACAATGAGCAGTTCTTC	CASSLAIGVGQYNEQFF
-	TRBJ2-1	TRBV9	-	TGTGCCAGCAGCCCGACCACCAATGAGCAGTTCTTC	CASSPTTNEQFF
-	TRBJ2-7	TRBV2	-	TGTGCCAGCAGGGACTTGGGGTACGAGCAGTACTTC	CASRDLGYEQYF
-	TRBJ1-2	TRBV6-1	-	TGTGCCAGCAGTGAAAACCCAGGACCTAACTATGGCTACACCTTC	CASSENPGPNYGYTF
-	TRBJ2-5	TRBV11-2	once	TGTGCCAGCAGCCGGAAGGAAGGAGAGACCCAGTACTTC	CASSRKEGETQYF
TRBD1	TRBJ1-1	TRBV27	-	TGTGCCAGCAGACCTTCAGGGGGCACTGAAGCTTTCTTT	CASRPSGGTEAFF
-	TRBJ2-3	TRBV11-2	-	TGTGCCAGCAGGGCAGCCGGCACAGATACGCAGTATTTT	CASRAAGTDTQYF
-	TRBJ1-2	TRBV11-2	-	TGTGCCAGCAGCTTAGGTTTACGTTATGGCTACACCTTC	CASSLGLRYGYTF
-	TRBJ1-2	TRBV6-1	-	TGTGCCAGCAGGGGGGTTGGTGGCTACACCTTC	CASRGVGGYTF